These 2 T cell receptor beta chains originate from one sample sequenced in a study of CD8 T cells in ankylosing spondylitis. Each CDR3 protein gets one entry after TCRdb re-called the 5' RACE reads with MiXCR. The table lists 270,000 or so distinct CDR3 sequences, 15% to 20% of them singletons. The sample was blood, either unsorted or a sorted T cell fraction (not recorded which). The receptors derive from a male donor with ankylosing spondylitis or in good health (not recorded which).

This clonotype was observed a handful of times. The chain has TRBV5-1 and TRBJ2-3; a possible D gene is TRBD2 (6 bases). The CDR3 totals 16 residues. Deletions cut 2 bases from V and 3 bases from J, with 16 bases between. Germline values: CDR1 SGHRS, CDR2 YFSETQ. CDR3 protein: CASSFSWGESTDTQYF. CDR3 DNA sequence: TGCGCCAGCAGCTTCTCGTGGGGGGAGAGTACAGATACGCAGTATTTT.

On this clonotype itself: One end of the junction is discordant with germline, which a read error may explain. CDR3 loop: CCARDFHGVLYNEQFF. The CDR3 DNA reads TGCTGTGCTAGAGATTTCCACGGGGTCCTCTACAATGAGCAGTTCTTC. The rearrangement uses TRBV20-1 and TRBJ2-1; D may be TRBD2 (5 bases). Germline V gene sequence: CDR1 DFQATT, CDR2 SNEGSKA (reference sequence). The CDR3 is 16 amino acids.